The rows below give T cell receptor beta chains drawn from one sample of a study of T cell responses to AZD1222 COVID-19 vaccine. Using immunoSEQ multiplex PCR, the repertoire was profiled, and TCRdb retains in-frame clones only, with some absent. The table includes about 150,000 clones, 75% to 85% detected once. Source: peripheral blood, taken on day 0 of MenACWY control vaccination. These receptors came from an adult in good health. Each CDR3 is given with its conserved first and last residue. Size is omitted from some rows. Given values are once, few, many or a class for expanded clones.

CDR3 protein: CASSWGTDTQYF
clone size: once
V gene: TRBV12-3/TRBV12-4

CDR3 protein: CASSISGQGLQPQHF
clone size: few
V gene: TRBV19

CDR3 protein: CASSPQNRGLSYEQYF
clone size: -
V gene: TRBV18

CDR3 protein: CASSVLGTNTEAFF
clone size: -
V gene: TRBV2

CDR3 protein: CASSENVGQPQHF
clone size: -
V gene: TRBV2

CDR3 protein: CASSLQGYEQYF
clone size: -
V gene: TRBV6-1

CDR3 protein: CASSSGGTAGNTIYF
clone size: -
V gene: TRBV6-2/TRBV6-3

CDR3 protein: CASSPEPLPNTEAFF
clone size: -
V gene: TRBV5-1

CDR3 protein: CASTPIRETGELFF
clone size: once
V gene: TRBV19

CDR3 protein: CASSPAGMDTLGPGELFF
clone size: -
V gene: TRBV5-1

CDR3 protein: CASSPPRDEQFF
clone size: few
V gene: TRBV5-8

CDR3 protein: CASSLAQGPWVDSTEAFF
clone size: -
V gene: TRBV7-9

CDR3 protein: CASSPGSLWPQHF
clone size: -
V gene: TRBV12-3/TRBV12-4

CDR3 protein: CASSVDRAYNEQFF
clone size: -
V gene: TRBV9

CDR3 protein: CASKGGGEAFF
clone size: large
V gene: TRBV12-3/TRBV12-4

CDR3 protein: CASIGVAGGGEQFF
clone size: -
V gene: TRBV19

CDR3 protein: CASSLRYEQYF
clone size: -
V gene: TRBV3-1/TRBV3-2

CDR3 protein: CASSELGTSSYNSPLHF
clone size: -
V gene: TRBV10-2

CDR3 protein: CASSEGTGWKGVLRYGYTF
clone size: -
V gene: TRBV10-1

CDR3 protein: CATGQAYEQYF
clone size: -
V gene: TRBV10-3